This is a list of T cell receptor beta chains from one sample in a study of shared clonotypes between healthy human individuals. The method was immunoSEQ multiplex PCR; TCRdb's version includes in-frame clones alone and lacks a portion of them. Here the sample spans about 1 million clones, around 76% being singletons. The sequenced sample consisted of memory CD4+ T cells sorted from blood. The receptors derive from a young man in good health. Each CDR3 is given with its conserved first and last residue. The D gene is left open where the match is weak. Not every row has a clone size; where given, it reads once, few, many or a size class.

D gene: TRBD1; J gene: TRBJ2-7; clone size: .; V gene: TRBV6-5; CDR3 DNA: TGTGCCAGCAGTTACTCACCCAGGGGGTCGTACGAGCAGTACTTC; CDR3 protein: CASSYSPRGSYEQYF
D gene: .; J gene: TRBJ1-3; clone size: .; V gene: TRBV10-3; CDR3 DNA: TGTGCCATCAGTCCCTCGGGCCAGAGCTCTGGAAACACCATATATTTT; CDR3 protein: CAISPSGQSSGNTIYF
D gene: .; J gene: TRBJ2-1; clone size: .; V gene: TRBV5-1; CDR3 DNA: TGCGCCAGCAGTTCCGGGACTTCTCTTCACAATGAGCAGTTCTTC; CDR3 protein: CASSSGTSLHNEQFF
D gene: .; J gene: TRBJ1-4; clone size: few; V gene: TRBV20-1; CDR3 DNA: TGCAGTGCTAGTATGGGGAAACTGTTTTTT; CDR3 protein: CSASMGKLFF
D gene: .; J gene: TRBJ2-3; clone size: .; V gene: TRBV7-9; CDR3 DNA: TGTGCCAGCAGCTTAGTCGGCAACCCAGATACGCAGTATTTT; CDR3 protein: CASSLVGNPDTQYF
D gene: .; J gene: TRBJ1-6; clone size: .; V gene: TRBV19; CDR3 DNA: TGTGCCAGTAGTATATCAGGGGATAATTCACCCCTCCACTTT; CDR3 protein: CASSISGDNSPLHF
D gene: .; J gene: TRBJ1-1; clone size: .; V gene: TRBV6-5; CDR3 DNA: TGTGCCAGCAGCCCCCCTACAAGCGGTGCTGAAGCTTTCTTT; CDR3 protein: CASSPPTSGAEAFF
D gene: .; J gene: TRBJ1-5; clone size: .; V gene: TRBV19; CDR3 DNA: TGTGCCAGTAGTAAGGCGTTTGGTCAGCCCCAGCATTTT; CDR3 protein: CASSKAFGQPQHF
D gene: .; J gene: TRBJ2-7; clone size: .; V gene: TRBV18; CDR3 DNA: TGTGCCAGCTCACCCGAAACCCGGGTACAATACGAGCAGTACTTC; CDR3 protein: CASSPETRVQYEQYF
D gene: TRBD2; J gene: TRBJ2-1; clone size: few; V gene: TRBV5-5; CDR3 DNA: TGTGCCAGCAGCTTGGAAGGCGGGGGGGCCACCCATGAGCAGTTCTTC; CDR3 protein: CASSLEGGGATHEQFF
D gene: .; J gene: TRBJ2-3; clone size: .; V gene: TRBV7-2; CDR3 DNA: TGTGCCAGCAGCTCAGTGAGCACAGATACGCAGTATTTT; CDR3 protein: CASSSVSTDTQYF
D gene: TRBD2; J gene: TRBJ2-7; clone size: .; V gene: TRBV10-2; CDR3 DNA: TGCGCCAGCAGTGGGACTAGGAACGAGCAGTACTTC; CDR3 protein: CASSGTRNEQYF
D gene: .; J gene: TRBJ2-5; clone size: .; V gene: TRBV9; CDR3 DNA: TGTGCCAGCAGCGTAGCCGCAGGGTCCGGGAAGACCCAGTACTTC; CDR3 protein: CASSVAAGSGKTQYF
D gene: .; J gene: TRBJ2-2; clone size: .; V gene: TRBV5-1; CDR3 DNA: TGCGCCAGCAGCACGACGACAGAGAACACCGGGGAGCTGTTTTTT; CDR3 protein: CASSTTTENTGELFF
D gene: TRBD2; J gene: TRBJ2-5; clone size: .; V gene: TRBV5-4; CDR3 DNA: TGTGCCAGCAGCTTGGTGGCGGGAGGATGGGCCCAAGAGACCCAGTACTTC; CDR3 protein: CASSLVAGGWAQETQYF
D gene: .; J gene: TRBJ1-2; clone size: .; V gene: TRBV5-6; CDR3 DNA: TGTGCCAGCGAGATTTTCGGTGGGGACCCTAACTATGGCTACACCTTC; CDR3 protein: CASEIFGGDPNYGYTF
D gene: .; J gene: TRBJ2-7; clone size: .; V gene: TRBV10-2; CDR3 DNA: TGCGCCAGCAGTGAGGCCGCCGGGGGTAGCTACGAGCAGTACTTC; CDR3 protein: CASSEAAGGSYEQYF
D gene: .; J gene: TRBJ2-7; clone size: few; V gene: TRBV30; CDR3 DNA: TGTGCCTGGAGAAGGGCGTTCGAGCAGTACTTC; CDR3 protein: CAWRRAFEQYF
D gene: .; J gene: TRBJ2-3; clone size: once; V gene: TRBV19; CDR3 DNA: TGTGCCAGTAGAGATACAGGGTTAACAGATACGCAGTATTTT; CDR3 protein: CASRDTGLTDTQYF
D gene: TRBD1; J gene: TRBJ1-2; clone size: .; V gene: TRBV19; CDR3 DNA: TGTGCCAGCCGGGACAGGGGAGATTATGGCTACACCTTC; CDR3 protein: CASRDRGDYGYTF
D gene: .; J gene: TRBJ1-6; clone size: .; V gene: TRBV5-1; CDR3 DNA: TGCGCCAGCAGATTGGACAGAACGGGGTCACCCCTCCACTTT; CDR3 protein: CASRLDRTGSPLHF
D gene: .; J gene: TRBJ2-3; clone size: .; V gene: TRBV7-2; CDR3 DNA: TGTGCCAGCAGCTCGCGCGTCACAGATACGCAGTATTTT; CDR3 protein: CASSSRVTDTQYF
D gene: TRBD1; J gene: TRBJ1-1; clone size: .; V gene: TRBV28; CDR3 DNA: TGTGCCAGCAGATCTCCGGGACAGGGGTTGAACACTGAAGCTTTCTTT; CDR3 protein: CASRSPGQGLNTEAFF
D gene: .; J gene: TRBJ1-1; clone size: .; V gene: TRBV11-2; CDR3 DNA: TGTGCCAGCAGCTTAGACGGGGCGAACACTGAAGCTTTCTTT; CDR3 protein: CASSLDGANTEAFF
D gene: TRBD1; J gene: TRBJ1-4; clone size: .; V gene: TRBV4-1; CDR3 DNA: TGCGCCAGCAGCCCGCCGGGACAGGGAAACGAAAAACTGTTTTTT; CDR3 protein: CASSPPGQGNEKLFF
D gene: .; J gene: TRBJ1-2; clone size: .; V gene: TRBV7-2; CDR3 DNA: TGTGCCAGCAGCTCAAGGTCGGGTGGCGGCTACACCTTC; CDR3 protein: CASSSRSGGGYTF
D gene: .; J gene: TRBJ1-1; clone size: .; V gene: TRBV5-6; CDR3 DNA: TGTGCCAGCAGCTTGGACCCCCCCGTTCGGGGCCGTAAAGCTTTCTTT; CDR3 protein: CASSLDPPVRGRKAFF
D gene: .; J gene: TRBJ2-1; clone size: .; V gene: TRBV5-1; CDR3 DNA: TGCGCCAGCAGCACCGGGACGAATGAGCAGTTCTTC; CDR3 protein: CASSTGTNEQFF
D gene: TRBD1; J gene: TRBJ1-5; clone size: .; V gene: TRBV28; CDR3 DNA: TGTGCCAGCAGTGAGACAGGGAATCAGCCCCAGCATTTT; CDR3 protein: CASSETGNQPQHF
D gene: .; J gene: TRBJ1-1; clone size: .; V gene: TRBV6-4; CDR3 DNA: TGTGCCAGCAGTTCCGGAAAGAACACTGAAGCTTTCTTT; CDR3 protein: CASSSGKNTEAFF
D gene: .; J gene: TRBJ2-7; clone size: few; V gene: TRBV12-1; CDR3 DNA: TGTGCCAGCAGCTTTTCCCATTCCTACGAGCAGTACTTC; CDR3 protein: CASSFSHSYEQYF
D gene: .; J gene: TRBJ2-7; clone size: few; V gene: TRBV29-1; CDR3 DNA: TGCAGCGTCAGTCTTGGGGCCTACGAGCAGTACTTC; CDR3 protein: CSVSLGAYEQYF
D gene: .; J gene: TRBJ1-5; clone size: .; V gene: TRBV19; CDR3 DNA: TGTGCCAGTAGTATTCAGTCAAGAGGGGTCCATCAGCCCCAGCATTTT; CDR3 protein: CASSIQSRGVHQPQHF
D gene: .; J gene: TRBJ1-2; clone size: .; V gene: TRBV19; CDR3 DNA: TGTGCCACGCAATCAATAGGCGGCAGGAACTATGGCTACACCTTC; CDR3 protein: CATQSIGGRNYGYTF
D gene: TRBD2; J gene: TRBJ2-3; clone size: few; V gene: TRBV7-8; CDR3 DNA: TGTGCCAGCAGTCCCCGCCGGTCCGGGGGGGGAGATACGCAGTATTTT; CDR3 protein: CASSPRRSGGGDTQYF
D gene: TRBD2; J gene: TRBJ2-7; clone size: .; V gene: TRBV11-2; CDR3 DNA: TGTGCCAGCAGCTTCGTTAGTGGGAGGGGAGTCGAGCAGTACTTC; CDR3 protein: CASSFVSGRGVEQYF
D gene: .; J gene: TRBJ1-1; clone size: few; V gene: TRBV14; CDR3 DNA: TGTGCCAGCAGCTATACACGGAACACTGAAGCTTTCTTT; CDR3 protein: CASSYTRNTEAFF
D gene: .; J gene: TRBJ1-3; clone size: .; V gene: TRBV30; CDR3 DNA: TGTGCCTGGAGTAGCAGTTCTGGAAACACCATATATTTT; CDR3 protein: CAWSSSSGNTIYF
D gene: .; J gene: TRBJ2-2; clone size: .; V gene: TRBV10-3; CDR3 DNA: TGTGCCATCAGTGAGAGTAACAGGGCTTCGAACACCGGGGAGCTGTTTTTT; CDR3 protein: CAISESNRASNTGELFF
D gene: .; J gene: TRBJ2-7; clone size: .; V gene: TRBV19; CDR3 DNA: TGTGCCAGTAGATCCGGTTTGTACGAGCAGTACTTC; CDR3 protein: CASRSGLYEQYF
D gene: .; J gene: TRBJ1-5; clone size: .; V gene: TRBV6-1; CDR3 DNA: TGTGCCAGCAGTGAAGCGTGGGGAGGGGGTAGCAATCAGCCCCAGCATTTT; CDR3 protein: CASSEAWGGGSNQPQHF
D gene: .; J gene: TRBJ1-1; clone size: .; V gene: TRBV10-1; CDR3 DNA: TGCGCCAGCAGCGGTCAGGGGTGGACTGAAGCTTTCTTT; CDR3 protein: CASSGQGWTEAFF
D gene: TRBD2; J gene: TRBJ2-3; clone size: .; V gene: TRBV7-2; CDR3 DNA: TGTGCCAGCAGCTTAGAATTCCTTGGTAGCGGGAGCACAGATACGCAGTATTTT; CDR3 protein: CASSLEFLGSGSTDTQYF
D gene: TRBD1; J gene: TRBJ2-7; clone size: .; V gene: TRBV6-5; CDR3 DNA: TGTGCCAGCAGTTACCTTCGGACAGGAACCCTCTACGAGCAGTACTTC; CDR3 protein: CASSYLRTGTLYEQYF
D gene: .; J gene: TRBJ2-4; clone size: .; V gene: TRBV6-6; CDR3 DNA: TGTGCTTCAAGGGAGGACTTTGCCAAAAACATTCAGTACTTC; CDR3 protein: CASREDFAKNIQYF
D gene: .; J gene: TRBJ2-3; clone size: .; V gene: TRBV27; CDR3 DNA: TGTGCCAGCAGTTTCGGGCGGATCACAGATACGCAGTATTTT; CDR3 protein: CASSFGRITDTQYF